The present TCR beta chain was sequenced within a study of PD-1 blockade in classical Hodgkin lymphoma. Using immunoSEQ multiplex PCR, the repertoire was profiled, and TCRdb retains in-frame clones only, with some absent. This table holds about 60,000 clones, 91% found once. Unmatched junction bases numbered 13, after V lost 4 bases and J lost 2 bases. The CDR3 loop spans 17 amino acids. Germline values: CDR1 SGHVS, CDR2 FNYEAQ. Stated time point: cycle 4 day 1 (C4D1), after 6 weeks of nivolumab. Patients all relapsed after autologous stem cell transplantation, and there was variation in brentuximab vedotin exposure.

The chain links TRBV7-6 to TRBJ2-5; TRBD2 matches 7 bases. This TCR came from a human donor with classical Hodgkin lymphoma. The source material was peripheral blood mononuclear cells (PBMCs), sampled before the fourth cycle of nivolumab. The DNA of the CDR3 is TGTGCCAGCAGCTCGAACCCTGCTAGCGGCCCTCAAGAGACCCAGTACTTC. It codes for CASSSNPASGPQETQYF.